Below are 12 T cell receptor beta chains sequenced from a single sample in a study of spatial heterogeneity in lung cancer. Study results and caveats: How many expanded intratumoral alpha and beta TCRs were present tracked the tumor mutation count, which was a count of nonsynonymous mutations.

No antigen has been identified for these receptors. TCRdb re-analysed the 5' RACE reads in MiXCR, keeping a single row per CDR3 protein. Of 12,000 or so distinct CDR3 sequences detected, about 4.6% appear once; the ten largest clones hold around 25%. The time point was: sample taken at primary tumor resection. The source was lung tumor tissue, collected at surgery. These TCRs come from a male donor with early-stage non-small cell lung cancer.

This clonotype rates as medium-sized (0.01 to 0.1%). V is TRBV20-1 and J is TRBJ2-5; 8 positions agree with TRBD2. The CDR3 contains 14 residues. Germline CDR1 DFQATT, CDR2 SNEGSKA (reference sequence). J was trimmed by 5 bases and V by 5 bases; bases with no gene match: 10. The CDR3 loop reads CSAFGRAGGETQYF. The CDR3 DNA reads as TGCAGTGCTTTCGGCAGGGCGGGGGGTGAGACCCAGTACTTC.

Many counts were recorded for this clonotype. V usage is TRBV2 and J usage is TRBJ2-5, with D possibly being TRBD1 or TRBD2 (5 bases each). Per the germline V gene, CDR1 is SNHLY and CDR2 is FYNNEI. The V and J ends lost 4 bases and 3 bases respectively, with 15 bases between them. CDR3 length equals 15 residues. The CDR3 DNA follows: TGTGCCAGCAGTGGGGGGTCTCGCAGTGAAGAGACCCAGTACTTC. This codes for CASSGGSRSEETQYF.

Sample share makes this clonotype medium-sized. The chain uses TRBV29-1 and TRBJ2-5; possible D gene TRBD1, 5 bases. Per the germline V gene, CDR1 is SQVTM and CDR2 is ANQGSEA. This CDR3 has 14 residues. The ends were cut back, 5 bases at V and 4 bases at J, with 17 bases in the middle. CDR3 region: CSVQVVVDRETQYF. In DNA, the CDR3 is TGCAGCGTTCAAGTGGTAGTTGACAGAGAGACCCAGTACTTC.

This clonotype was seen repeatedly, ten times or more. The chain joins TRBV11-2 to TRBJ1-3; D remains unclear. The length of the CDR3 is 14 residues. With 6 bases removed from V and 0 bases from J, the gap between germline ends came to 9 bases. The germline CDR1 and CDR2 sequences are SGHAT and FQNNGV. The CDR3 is CASRGGFSGNTIYF. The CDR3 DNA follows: TGTGCCAGCAGGGGTGGCTTCTCTGGAAACACCATATATTTT. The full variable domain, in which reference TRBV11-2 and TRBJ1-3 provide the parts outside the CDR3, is EAGVAQSPRYKIIEKRQSVAFWCNPISGHATLYWYQQILGQGPKLLIQFQNNGVVDDSQLPKDRFSAERLKGVDSTLKIQPAKLEDSAVYLCASRGGFSGNTIYFGEGSWLTVV.

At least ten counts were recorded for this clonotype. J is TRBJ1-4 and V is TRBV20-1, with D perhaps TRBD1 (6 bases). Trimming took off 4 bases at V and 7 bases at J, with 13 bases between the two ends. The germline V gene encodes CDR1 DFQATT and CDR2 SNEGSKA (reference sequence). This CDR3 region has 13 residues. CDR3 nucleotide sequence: TGCAGTGCTAAAGGGGGGGGTGGTGAAAAACTGTTTTTT. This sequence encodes CSAKGGGGEKLFF.

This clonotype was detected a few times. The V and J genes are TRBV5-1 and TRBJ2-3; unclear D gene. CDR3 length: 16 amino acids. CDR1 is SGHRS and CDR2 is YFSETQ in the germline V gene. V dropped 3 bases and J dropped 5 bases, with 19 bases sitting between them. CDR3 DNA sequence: TGCGCCAGCAGCTGGCATCGTGTGCATCCGGGAGATACGCAGTATTTT. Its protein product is CASSWHRVHPGDTQYF.

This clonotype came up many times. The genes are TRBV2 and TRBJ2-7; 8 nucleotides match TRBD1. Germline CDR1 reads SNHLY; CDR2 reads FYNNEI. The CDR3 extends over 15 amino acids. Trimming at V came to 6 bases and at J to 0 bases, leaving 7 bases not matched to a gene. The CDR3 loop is CASSPGTGSSYEQYF. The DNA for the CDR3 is TGTGCCAGCAGCCCCGGGACAGGCAGCTCCTACGAGCAGTACTTC.

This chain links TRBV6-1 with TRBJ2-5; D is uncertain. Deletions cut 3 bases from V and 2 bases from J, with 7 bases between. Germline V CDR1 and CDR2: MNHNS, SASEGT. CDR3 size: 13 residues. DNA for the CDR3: TGTGCCAGCAGTGAGATCTTACAAGAGACCCAGTACTTC. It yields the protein CASSEILQETQYF.

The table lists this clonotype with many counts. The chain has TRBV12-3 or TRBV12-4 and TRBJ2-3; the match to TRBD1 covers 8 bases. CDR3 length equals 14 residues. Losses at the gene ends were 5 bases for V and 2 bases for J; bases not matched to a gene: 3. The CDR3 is CASSNRGFTDTQYF. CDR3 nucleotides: TGTGCCAGCAGTAACAGGGGGTTCACAGATACGCAGTATTTT.

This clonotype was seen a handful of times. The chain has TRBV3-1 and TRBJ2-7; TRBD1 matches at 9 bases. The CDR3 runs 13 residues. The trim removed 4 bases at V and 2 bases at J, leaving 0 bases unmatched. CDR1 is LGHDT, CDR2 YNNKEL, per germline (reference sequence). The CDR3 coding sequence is TGTGCCAGCAGCCGACAGGGGGCCTACGAGCAGTACTTC. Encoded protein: CASSRQGAYEQYF.

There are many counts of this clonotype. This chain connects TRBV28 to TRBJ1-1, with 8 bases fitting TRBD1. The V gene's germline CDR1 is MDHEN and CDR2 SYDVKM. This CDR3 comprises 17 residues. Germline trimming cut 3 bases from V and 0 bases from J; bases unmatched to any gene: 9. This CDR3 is CASSFRGQGLMNTEAFF. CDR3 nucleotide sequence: TGTGCCAGCAGTTTCCGCGGACAGGGACTCATGAACACTGAAGCTTTCTTT.

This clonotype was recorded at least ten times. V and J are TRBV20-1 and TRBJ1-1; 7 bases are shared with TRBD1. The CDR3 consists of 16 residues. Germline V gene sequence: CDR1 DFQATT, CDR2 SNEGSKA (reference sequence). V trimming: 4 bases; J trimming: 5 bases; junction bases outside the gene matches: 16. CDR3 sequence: CSAILSKGAEGTEAFF. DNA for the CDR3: TGCAGTGCTATCCTATCCAAGGGGGCTGAGGGAACTGAAGCTTTCTTT.